The rows below give T cell receptor beta chains drawn from one sample of a study of blood T cell repertoires in COVID-19. TCRdb keeps only in-frame clones here, not all; method: immunoSEQ multiplex PCR. The data contain a few hundred thousand clones, about 90% of them seen just once; the ten biggest clones take up 6.3%. Sequencing input: peripheral blood. The receptors were gathered from a woman in her forties or fifties with COVID-19, enrolled during active disease. Each CDR3 is given with its conserved first and last residue. The D gene is left open where the match is weak. For some rows the clone size is stated as once, few or many, or as a class when expanded; others skip it.

V gene	J gene	clone size	D gene	CDR3 DNA	CDR3 protein
TRBV28	TRBJ2-1	.	TRBD1	TGTGCCAGCAGTCCCTCCGGGACAGGTTATAATGAGCAGTTCTTC	CASSPSGTGYNEQFF
TRBV6-2/TRBV6-3	TRBJ2-1	.	.	TGTGCCAGCAGTCCCCTCAATGAGCAGTTCTTC	CASSPLNEQFF
TRBV3-1/TRBV3-2	TRBJ2-7	once	TRBD2	TGTGCCAGCGGACTAGGCTCCTACGAGCAGTACTTC	CASGLGSYEQYF
TRBV24-1	TRBJ1-1	.	.	TGTGCCACCAGTGATCCGACAGGCCCCGCGGAAGCTTTCTTT	CATSDPTGPAEAFF
TRBV6-5	TRBJ2-2	.	.	TGTGCCACCAGGAGCGGTTCGAACACCGGGGAGCTGTTTTTT	CATRSGSNTGELFF
TRBV6-2/TRBV6-3	TRBJ2-7	.	TRBD2	TGTGCCAGCAGTCGGACTAGCGGGAGTCTCTACGAGCAGTACTTC	CASSRTSGSLYEQYF
TRBV11-3	TRBJ2-1	.	.	TGTGCCAGCAGCTCCAAGGGGGTAGACTACAATGAGCAGTTCTTC	CASSSKGVDYNEQFF
TRBV16	TRBJ1-6	.	.	TGTGCCAGCAGCCACGATAGGGGAAAGGGTTGGAATTCACCCCTCCACTTT	CASSHDRGKGWNSPLHF
TRBV2	TRBJ2-1	.	TRBD2	TGTGCCAGCAGTAAACTAGCGGGAAGCCGAAATGAGCAGTTCTTC	CASSKLAGSRNEQFF
TRBV7-9	TRBJ2-7	.	TRBD1	TGTGCCAGCAGCAGACGAGCCGGGACAGCTTCCAATTCCTACGAGCAGTACTTC	CASSRRAGTASNSYEQYF
TRBV5-1	TRBJ1-2	few	.	TGCGCCAGCAGCCAGGACAGCTATGGCTACACCTTC	CASSQDSYGYTF
TRBV7-9	TRBJ2-7	.	.	TGTGCCAGCAGCTCTTCGGGTGGCGGGGACGAGCAGTACTTC	CASSSSGGGDEQYF
TRBV19	TRBJ1-2	.	.	TGTGCCAGTAGTATACTCCGGGACTCGAACTATGGCTACACCTTC	CASSILRDSNYGYTF
TRBV2	TRBJ2-1	.	TRBD2	TGTGCCAGCGGGACTAGCGGGCGAAGCTCCTACAATGAGCAGTTCTTC	CASGTSGRSSYNEQFF
TRBV30	TRBJ1-3	.	.	TGTGCCTGGAGTCAACGACAGCGAACTGGAAACACCATATATTTT	CAWSQRQRTGNTIYF
TRBV5-5	TRBJ2-7	.	.	TGTGCCAGCAGCCTGGATTACTACGAGCAGTACTTC	CASSLDYYEQYF
TRBV29-1	TRBJ1-1	.	.	TGCAGCGTACTCTTACCGAACACTGAAGCTTTCTTT	CSVLLPNTEAFF